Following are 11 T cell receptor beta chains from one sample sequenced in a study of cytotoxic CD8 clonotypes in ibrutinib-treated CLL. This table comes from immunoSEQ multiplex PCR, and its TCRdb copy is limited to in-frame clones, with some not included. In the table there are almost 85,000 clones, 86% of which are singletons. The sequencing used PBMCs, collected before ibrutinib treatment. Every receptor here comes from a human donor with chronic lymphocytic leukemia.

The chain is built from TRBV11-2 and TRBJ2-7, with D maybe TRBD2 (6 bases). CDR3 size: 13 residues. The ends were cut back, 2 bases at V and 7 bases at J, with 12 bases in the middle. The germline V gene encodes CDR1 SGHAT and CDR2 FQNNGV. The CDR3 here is CASSLNRGWEQYF. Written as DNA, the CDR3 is TGTGCCAGCAGCTTAAACCGGGGGTGGGAGCAGTACTTC. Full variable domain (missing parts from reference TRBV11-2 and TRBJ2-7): EAGVAQSPRYKIIEKRQSVAFWCNPISGHATLYWYQQILGQGPKLLIQFQNNGVVDDSQLPKDRFSAERLKGVDSTLKIQPAKLEDSAVYLCASSLNRGWEQYFGPGTRLTVT.

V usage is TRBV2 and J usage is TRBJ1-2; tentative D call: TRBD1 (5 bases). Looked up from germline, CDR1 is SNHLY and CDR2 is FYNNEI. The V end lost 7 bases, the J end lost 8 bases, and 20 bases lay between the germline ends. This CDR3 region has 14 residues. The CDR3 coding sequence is TGTGCCAGCACTATGGGACCGGTGGAAAGGGGCTACACCTTC. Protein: CASTMGPVERGYTF.

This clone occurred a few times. DNA for the CDR3: TGTGCCAGTAGTAGGACGGAATGGGGCTACACCTTC. It encodes CASSRTEWGYTF. The chain links TRBV19 to TRBJ1-2; D unresolved. Trimming took off 4 bases at V and 8 bases at J, with 11 bases between the two ends. Germline loops: CDR1 LNHDA, CDR2 SQIVND (reference sequence). This CDR3 has 12 amino acids.

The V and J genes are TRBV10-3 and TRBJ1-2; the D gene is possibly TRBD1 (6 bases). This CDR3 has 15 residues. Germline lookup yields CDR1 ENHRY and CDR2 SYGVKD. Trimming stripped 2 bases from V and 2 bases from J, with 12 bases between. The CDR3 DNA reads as TGTGCCATCAGTGAGCCATTTACAGGGAACTATGGCTACACCTTC. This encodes CAISEPFTGNYGYTF.

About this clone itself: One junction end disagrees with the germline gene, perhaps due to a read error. The CDR3 sequence: CASSPGGVRETQYF. DNA for the CDR3: TGTGCTAGCAGCCCTGGGGGGGTAAGAGAGACCCAGTACTTC. The rearrangement links TRBV7-7 to TRBJ2-5, with TRBD2 matching 7 bases. This CDR3 has 14 residues. CDR1 and CDR2 (germline): SSHAT, FNYEAQ (reference sequence).

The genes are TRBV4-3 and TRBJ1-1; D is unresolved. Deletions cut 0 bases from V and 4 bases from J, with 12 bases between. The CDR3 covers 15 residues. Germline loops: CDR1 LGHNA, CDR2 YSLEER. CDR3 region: CASSQEGPAPTEAFF. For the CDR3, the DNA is TGCGCCAGCAGCCAAGAGGGCCCTGCTCCCACTGAAGCTTTCTTT.

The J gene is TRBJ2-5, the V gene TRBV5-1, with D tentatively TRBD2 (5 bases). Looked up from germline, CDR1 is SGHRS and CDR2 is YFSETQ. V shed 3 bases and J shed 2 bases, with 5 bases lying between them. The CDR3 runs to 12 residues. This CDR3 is CASSWEQETQYF. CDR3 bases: TGCGCCAGCAGCTGGGAGCAAGAGACCCAGTACTTC. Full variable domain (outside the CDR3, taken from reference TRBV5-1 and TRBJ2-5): KAGVTQTPRYLIKTRGQQVTLSCSPISGHRSVSWYQQTPGQGLQFLFEYFSETQRNKGNFPGRFSGRQFSNSRSEMNVSTLELGDSALYLCASSWEQETQYFGPGTRLLVL.

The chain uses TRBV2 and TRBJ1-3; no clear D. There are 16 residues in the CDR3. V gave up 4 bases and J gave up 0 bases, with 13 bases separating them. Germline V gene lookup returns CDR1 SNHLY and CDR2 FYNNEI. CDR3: CASSVRFLSSGNTIYF. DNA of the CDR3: TGTGCCAGCAGTGTTCGTTTTCTAAGCTCTGGAAACACCATATATTTT.

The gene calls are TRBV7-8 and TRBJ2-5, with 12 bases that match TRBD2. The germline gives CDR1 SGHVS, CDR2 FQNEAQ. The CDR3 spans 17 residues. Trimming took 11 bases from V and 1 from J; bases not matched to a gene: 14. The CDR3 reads CASNPSGRARGQETQYF. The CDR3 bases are TGTGCCTCCAATCCTAGCGGGAGGGCCCGGGGCCAAGAGACCCAGTACTTC.

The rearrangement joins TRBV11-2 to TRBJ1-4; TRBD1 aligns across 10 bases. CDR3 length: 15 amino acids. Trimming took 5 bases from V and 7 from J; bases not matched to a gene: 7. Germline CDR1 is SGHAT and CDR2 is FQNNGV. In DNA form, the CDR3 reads TGTGCCAGCAGCCCAGACAGGGGGCGCGGTGAAAAACTGTTTTTT. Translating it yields CASSPDRGRGEKLFF.

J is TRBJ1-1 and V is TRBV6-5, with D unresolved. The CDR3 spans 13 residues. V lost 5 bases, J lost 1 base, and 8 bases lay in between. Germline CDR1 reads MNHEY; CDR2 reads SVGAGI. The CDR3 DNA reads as TGTGCCAGCAGTCAAACACAGAACACTGAAGCTTTCTTT. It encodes CASSQTQNTEAFF.